This record concerns one T cell receptor beta chain sequence. Its antigen is not identified. Per sample, roughly 470 nanograms of biopsy DNA were TCRB immunosequenced. Assay: immunoSEQ multiplex PCR; the TCRdb copy retains only in-frame clones and omits some. The table shows some 5,300 clones, with 80% to 90% occurring only once. Germline V lookup: CDR1 WNHNN, CDR2 SYGVQD (reference sequence). J gave up 1 base and V 7 bases, and 3 bases lay outside the gene matches. The length of the CDR3 is 13 residues. This sample was included in a study of T cell repertoires in ileal Crohn's disease. The overall study: Postoperative therapy was given to about half: some eleven thiopurines, some 18 anti-TNF agents.

Study-wide findings and caveats: All patients with clonality above 26.8% had endoscopic recurrence.

Eligibility required adulthood, ileal or ileocolonic Crohn's disease and indicated ileocolonic resection. The chain employs TRBV10-1 and TRBJ1-2; TRBD1 aligns across 7 bases. The origin of this receptor is an adult with Crohn's disease. Material for sequencing was ileal tissue. CDR3 in amino acids: CASNDRVNYGYTF. CDR3 nucleotide sequence: TGCGCCAGCAATGACAGGGTTAACTATGGCTACACCTTC.